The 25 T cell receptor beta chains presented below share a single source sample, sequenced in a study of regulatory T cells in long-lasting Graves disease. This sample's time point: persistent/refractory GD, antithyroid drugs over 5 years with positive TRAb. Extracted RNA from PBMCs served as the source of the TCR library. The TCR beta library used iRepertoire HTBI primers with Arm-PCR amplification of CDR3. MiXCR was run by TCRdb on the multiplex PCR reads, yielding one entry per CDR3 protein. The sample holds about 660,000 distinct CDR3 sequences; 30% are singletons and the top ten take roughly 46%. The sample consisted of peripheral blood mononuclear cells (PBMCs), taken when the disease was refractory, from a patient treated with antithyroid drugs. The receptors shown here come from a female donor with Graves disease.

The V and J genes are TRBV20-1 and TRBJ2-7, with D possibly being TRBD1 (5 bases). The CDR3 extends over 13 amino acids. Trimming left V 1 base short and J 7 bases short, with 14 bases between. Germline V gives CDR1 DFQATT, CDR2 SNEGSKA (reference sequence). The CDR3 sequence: CSARASRVREQYF. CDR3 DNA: TGCAGTGCTAGAGCGAGCAGGGTGAGGGAGCAGTACTTC.

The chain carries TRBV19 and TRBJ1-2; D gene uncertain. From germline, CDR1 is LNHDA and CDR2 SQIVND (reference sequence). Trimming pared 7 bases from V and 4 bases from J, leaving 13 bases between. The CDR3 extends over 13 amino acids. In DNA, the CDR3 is TGTGCCAGTAATCCCTCATCTAGCTATGGCTACACCTTC. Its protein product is CASNPSSSYGYTF. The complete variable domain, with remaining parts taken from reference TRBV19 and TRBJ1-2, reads DGGITQSPKYLFRKEGQNVTLSCEQNLNHDAMYWYRQDPGQGLRLIYYSQIVNDFQKGDIAEGYSVSREKKESFPLTVTSAQKNPTAFYLCASNPSSSYGYTFGSGTRLTVV.

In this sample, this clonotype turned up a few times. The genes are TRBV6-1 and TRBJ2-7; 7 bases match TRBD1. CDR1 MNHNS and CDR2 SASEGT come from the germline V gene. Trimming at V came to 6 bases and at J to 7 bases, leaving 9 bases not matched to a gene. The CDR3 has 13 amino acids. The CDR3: CASSQGQRVEQYF. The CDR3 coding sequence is TGTGCCAGCAGCCAGGGACAGAGGGTTGAGCAGTACTTC.

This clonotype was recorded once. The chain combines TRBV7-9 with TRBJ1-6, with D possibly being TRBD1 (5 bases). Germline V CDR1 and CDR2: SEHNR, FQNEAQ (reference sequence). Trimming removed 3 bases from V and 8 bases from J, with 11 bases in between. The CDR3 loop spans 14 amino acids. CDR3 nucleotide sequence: TGTGCCAGCAGCTTTGGGACGTGGGATTCACCCCTCCACTTT. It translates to CASSFGTWDSPLHF.

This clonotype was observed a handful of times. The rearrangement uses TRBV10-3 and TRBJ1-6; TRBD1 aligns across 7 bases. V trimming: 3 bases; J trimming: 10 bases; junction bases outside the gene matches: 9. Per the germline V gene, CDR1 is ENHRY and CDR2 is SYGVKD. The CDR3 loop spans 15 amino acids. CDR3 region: CAISDVQGVRSPLHF. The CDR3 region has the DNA TGTGCCATCAGTGATGTTCAGGGGGTTCGATCACCCCTCCACTTT.

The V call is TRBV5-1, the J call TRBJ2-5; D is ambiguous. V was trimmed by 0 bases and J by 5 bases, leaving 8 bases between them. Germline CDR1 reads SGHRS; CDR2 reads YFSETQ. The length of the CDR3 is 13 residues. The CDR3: CASSLVWGETQYF. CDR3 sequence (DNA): TGCGCCAGCAGCTTGGTTTGGGGTGAGACCCAGTACTTC.

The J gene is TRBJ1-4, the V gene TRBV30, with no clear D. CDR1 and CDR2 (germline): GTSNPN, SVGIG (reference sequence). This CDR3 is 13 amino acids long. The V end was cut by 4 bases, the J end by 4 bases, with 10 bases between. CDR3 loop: CAWNGSGNEKLFF. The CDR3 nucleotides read TGTGCCTGGAATGGAAGCGGTAATGAAAAACTGTTTTTT. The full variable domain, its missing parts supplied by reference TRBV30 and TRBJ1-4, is SQTIHQWPATLVQPVGSPLSLECTVEGTSNPNLYWYRQAAGRGLQLLFYSVGIGQISSEVPQNLSASRPQDRQFILSSKKLLLSDSGFYLCAWNGSGNEKLFFGSGTQLSVL.

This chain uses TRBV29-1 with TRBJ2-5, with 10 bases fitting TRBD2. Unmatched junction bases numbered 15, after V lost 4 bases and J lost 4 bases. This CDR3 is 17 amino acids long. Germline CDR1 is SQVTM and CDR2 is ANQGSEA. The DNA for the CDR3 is TGCAGCGTTGGTGGGACAGGAACTAGCGGGAACCCAGAGACCCAGTACTTC. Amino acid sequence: CSVGGTGTSGNPETQYF.

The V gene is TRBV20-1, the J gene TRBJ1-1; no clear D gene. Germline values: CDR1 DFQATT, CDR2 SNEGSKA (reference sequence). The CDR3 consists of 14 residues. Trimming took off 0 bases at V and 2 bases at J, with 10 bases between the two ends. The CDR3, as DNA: TGCAGTGCTAGAGATCAGGCGGGCAACACTGAAGCTTTCTTT. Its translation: CSARDQAGNTEAFF.

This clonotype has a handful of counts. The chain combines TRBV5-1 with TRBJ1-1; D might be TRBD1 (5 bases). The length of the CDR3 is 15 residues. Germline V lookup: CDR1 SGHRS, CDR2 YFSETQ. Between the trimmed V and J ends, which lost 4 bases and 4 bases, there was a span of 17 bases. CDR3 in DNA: TGCGCCAGCAGCCCCGACAGTGTGTCATCCACTGAAGCTTTCTTT. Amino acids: CASSPDSVSSTEAFF.

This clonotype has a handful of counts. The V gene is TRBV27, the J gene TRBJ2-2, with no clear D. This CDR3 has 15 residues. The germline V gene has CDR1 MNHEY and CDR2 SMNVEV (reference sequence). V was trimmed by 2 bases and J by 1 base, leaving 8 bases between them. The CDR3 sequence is CASSLGDKNTGELFF. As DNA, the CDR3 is TGTGCCAGCAGTTTAGGTGACAAGAACACCGGGGAGCTGTTTTTT.

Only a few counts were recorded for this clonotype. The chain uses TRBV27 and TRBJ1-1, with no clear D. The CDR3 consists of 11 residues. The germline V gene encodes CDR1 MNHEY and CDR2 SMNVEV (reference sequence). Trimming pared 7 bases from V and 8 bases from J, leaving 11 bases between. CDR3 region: CASKGRGEAFF. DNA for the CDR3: TGTGCCAGCAAAGGCCGAGGGGAAGCTTTCTTT.

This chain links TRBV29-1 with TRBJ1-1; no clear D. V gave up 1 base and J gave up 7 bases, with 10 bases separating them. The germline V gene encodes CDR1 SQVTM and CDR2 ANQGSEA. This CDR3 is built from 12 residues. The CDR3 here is CSVEGVEGEAFF. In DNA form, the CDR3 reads TGCAGCGTTGAAGGGGTCGAAGGTGAAGCTTTCTTT. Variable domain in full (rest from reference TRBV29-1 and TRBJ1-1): SAVISQKPSRDICQRGTSLTIQCQVDSQVTMMFWYRQQPGQSLTLIATANQGSEATYESGFVIDKFPISRPNLTFSTLTVSNMSPEDSSIYLCSVEGVEGEAFFGQGTRLTVV.

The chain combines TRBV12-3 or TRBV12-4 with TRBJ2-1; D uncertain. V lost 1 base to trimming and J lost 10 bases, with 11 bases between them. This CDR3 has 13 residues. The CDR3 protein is CASSLEGIGEQFF. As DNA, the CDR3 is TGTGCCAGCAGTTTAGAAGGGATTGGGGAGCAGTTCTTC.

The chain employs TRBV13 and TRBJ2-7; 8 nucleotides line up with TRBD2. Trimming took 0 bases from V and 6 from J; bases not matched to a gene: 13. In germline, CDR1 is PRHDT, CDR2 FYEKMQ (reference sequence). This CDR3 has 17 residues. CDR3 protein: CASSLGGREGGPLEQYF. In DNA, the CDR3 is TGTGCCAGCAGCTTAGGCGGTCGGGAGGGAGGGCCCCTCGAGCAGTACTTC.

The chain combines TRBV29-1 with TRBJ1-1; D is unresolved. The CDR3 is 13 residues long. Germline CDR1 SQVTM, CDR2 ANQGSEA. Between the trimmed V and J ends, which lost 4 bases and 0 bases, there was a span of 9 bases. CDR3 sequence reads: CSVVPTLNTEAFF. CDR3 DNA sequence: TGCAGCGTTGTACCAACACTGAACACTGAAGCTTTCTTT.

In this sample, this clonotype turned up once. This CDR3 is CASQYGNQPQHF. As DNA, the CDR3 is TGTGCCAGCCAATACGGCAATCAGCCCCAGCATTTT. The gene calls are TRBV7-9 and TRBJ1-5; D ambiguous. The germline CDR1 and CDR2 sequences are SEHNR and FQNEAQ (reference sequence). The CDR3 length is 12 residues. The V end lost 8 bases, the J end lost 2 bases, and 7 bases lay between the germline ends.

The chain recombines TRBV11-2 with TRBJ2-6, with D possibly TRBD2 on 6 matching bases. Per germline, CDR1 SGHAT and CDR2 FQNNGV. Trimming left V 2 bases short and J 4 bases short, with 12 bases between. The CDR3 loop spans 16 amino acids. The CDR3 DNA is TGTGCCAGCAGCTTATATTCCGGGAGCGGGGCCAACGTCCTGACTTTC. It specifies CASSLYSGSGANVLTF.

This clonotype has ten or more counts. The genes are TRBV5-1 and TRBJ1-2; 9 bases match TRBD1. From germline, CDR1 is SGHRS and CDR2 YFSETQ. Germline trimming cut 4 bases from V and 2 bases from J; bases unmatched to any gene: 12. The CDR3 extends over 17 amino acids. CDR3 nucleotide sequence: TGCGCCAGCAGCCTACGGACAGGGGAGTTCGAGAACTATGGCTACACCTTC. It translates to CASSLRTGEFENYGYTF.

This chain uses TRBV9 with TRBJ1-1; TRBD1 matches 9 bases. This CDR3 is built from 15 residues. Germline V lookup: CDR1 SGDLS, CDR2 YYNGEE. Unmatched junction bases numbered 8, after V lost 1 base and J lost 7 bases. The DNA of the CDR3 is TGTGCCAGCAGCGTACTGGGACAGGGAGGAGGTGAAGCTTTCTTT. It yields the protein CASSVLGQGGGEAFF.

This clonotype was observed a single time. This CDR3 is CASGPPGRLNEKLFF. DNA for the CDR3: TGTGCCAGCGGCCCTCCGGGACGGCTTAATGAAAAACTGTTTTTT. The gene calls are TRBV7-2 and TRBJ1-4, with D possibly matching TRBD1 (5 bases). Per germline, CDR1 SGHTA and CDR2 FQGNSA. The CDR3 length is 15 residues. V lost 8 bases and J lost 4, with 17 bases in between. Full variable domain (remainder filled in from reference TRBV7-2 and TRBJ1-4): GAGVSQSPSNKVTEKGKDVELRCDPISGHTALYWYRQSLGQGLEFLIYFQGNSAPDKSGLPSDRFSAERTGGSVSTLTIQRTQQEDSAVYLCASGPPGRLNEKLFFGSGTQLSVL.

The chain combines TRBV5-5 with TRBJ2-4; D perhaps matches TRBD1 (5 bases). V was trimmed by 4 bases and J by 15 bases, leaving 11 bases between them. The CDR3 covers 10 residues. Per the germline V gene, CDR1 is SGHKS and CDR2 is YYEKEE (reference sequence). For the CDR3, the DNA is TGTGCCAGCAGCCTTAACAGGTTGTACTTC. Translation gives CASSLNRLYF. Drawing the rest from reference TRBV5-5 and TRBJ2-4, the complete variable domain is DAGVTQSPTHLIKTRGQQVTLRCSPISGHKSVSWYQQVLGQGPQFIFQYYEKEERGRGNFPDRFSARQFPNYSSELNVNALLLGDSALYLCASSLNRLYFGAGTRLSVL.

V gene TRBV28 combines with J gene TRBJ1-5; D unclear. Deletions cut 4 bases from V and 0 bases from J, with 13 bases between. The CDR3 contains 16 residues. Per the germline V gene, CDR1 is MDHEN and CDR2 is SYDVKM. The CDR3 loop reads CASSWAGKFSNQPQHF. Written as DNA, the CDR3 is TGTGCCAGCAGTTGGGCGGGGAAATTTAGCAATCAGCCCCAGCATTTT. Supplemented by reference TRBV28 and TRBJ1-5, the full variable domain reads DVKVTQSSRYLVKRTGEKVFLECVQDMDHENMFWYRQDPGLGLRLIYFSYDVKMKEKGDIPEGYSVSREKKERFSLILESASTNQTSMYLCASSWAGKFSNQPQHFGDGTRLSIL.

The CDR3: CASSLDYSESYEQYF. CDR3 sequence (DNA): TGTGCCAGCAGCCTCGATTACAGCGAATCCTACGAGCAGTACTTC. The chain is built from TRBV6-1 and TRBJ2-7; D is unclear. The CDR3 runs 15 residues. The V gene's germline CDR1 is MNHNS and CDR2 SASEGT. V was trimmed by 6 bases and J by 1 base, leaving 16 bases between them.

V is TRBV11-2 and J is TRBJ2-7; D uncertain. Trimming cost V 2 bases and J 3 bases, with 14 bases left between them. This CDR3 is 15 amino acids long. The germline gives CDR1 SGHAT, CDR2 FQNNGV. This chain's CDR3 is CASSLLGSGIYEQYF. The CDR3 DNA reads TGTGCCAGCAGCTTATTAGGGTCGGGTATCTACGAGCAGTACTTC. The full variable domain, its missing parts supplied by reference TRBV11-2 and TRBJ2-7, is EAGVAQSPRYKIIEKRQSVAFWCNPISGHATLYWYQQILGQGPKLLIQFQNNGVVDDSQLPKDRFSAERLKGVDSTLKIQPAKLEDSAVYLCASSLLGSGIYEQYFGPGTRLTVT.